The sequence of this TCR beta chain was determined in a study of T-cell reconstitution after alpha-beta-depleted transplantation in children. J gave up 3 bases and V 3 bases, and 6 bases lay outside the gene matches. Germline V gene sequence: CDR1 DFQATT, CDR2 SNEGSKA (reference sequence). The CDR3 extends over 15 amino acids. For TCRbeta, the library was prepared with unique molecular identifiers. MiXCR, run by TCRdb on the PCR reads, gives a single entry per CDR3 protein. The data hold over 200,000 distinct CDR3 sequences, with more than 15% observed a single time. A note on this clonotype: The antigen remains unidentified.

Study-wide results and limits: After transplant, high TCRbeta diversity at day 60 in some patients arose from surviving recipient T cells and thymic progenitors. Approximately two months post-transplant, alpha-beta T cells reportedly originated from several hundred expanded graft clones. It was newly produced T cells that mostly accounted for T-cell counts and diversity one year after transplant.

The material was PBMCs, mostly from graft donor cells, obtained 360 days after TCRalphabeta/CD19-depleted stem cell transplant. The origin of this receptor is a male patient aged 2 to 9 who had a stem cell transplant for acute lymphoblastic leukemia, so the T cells may come from the graft donor. J is TRBJ2-3 and V is TRBV20-1; 10 nucleotides agree with TRBD2. As DNA, the CDR3 is TGCAGTGCTAGTGAGGGGACTAGCGTGACAGATACGCAGTATTTT. This translates into CSASEGTSVTDTQYF.